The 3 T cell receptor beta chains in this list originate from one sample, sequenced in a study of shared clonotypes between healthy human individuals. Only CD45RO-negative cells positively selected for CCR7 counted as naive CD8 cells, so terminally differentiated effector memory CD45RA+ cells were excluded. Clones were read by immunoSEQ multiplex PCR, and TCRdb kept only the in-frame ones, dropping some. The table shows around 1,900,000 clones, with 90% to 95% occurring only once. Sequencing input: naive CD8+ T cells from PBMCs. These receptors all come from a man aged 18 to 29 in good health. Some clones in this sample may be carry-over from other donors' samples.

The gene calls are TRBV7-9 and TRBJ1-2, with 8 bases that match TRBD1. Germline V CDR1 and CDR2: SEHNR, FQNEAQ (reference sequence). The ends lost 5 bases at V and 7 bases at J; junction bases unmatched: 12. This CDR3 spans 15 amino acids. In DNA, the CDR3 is TGTGCCAGCAGCCCTGAACGGACAGGGAGCGGTGGCTACACCTTC. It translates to CASSPERTGSGGYTF. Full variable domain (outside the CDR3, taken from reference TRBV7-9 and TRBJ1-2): DTGVSQNPRHKITKRGQNVTFRCDPISEHNRLYWYRQTLGQGPEFLTYFQNEAQLEKSRLLSDRFSAERPKGSFSTLEIQRTEQGDSAMYLCASSPERTGSGGYTFGSGTRLTVV.

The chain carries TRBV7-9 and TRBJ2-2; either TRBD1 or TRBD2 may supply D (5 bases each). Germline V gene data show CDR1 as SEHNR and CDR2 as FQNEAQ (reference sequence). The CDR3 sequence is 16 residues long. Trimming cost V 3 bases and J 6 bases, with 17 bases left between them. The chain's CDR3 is CASSFSRGRSAGELFF. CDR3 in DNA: TGTGCCAGCAGCTTTAGCCGGGGCCGGAGCGCCGGGGAGCTGTTTTTT.

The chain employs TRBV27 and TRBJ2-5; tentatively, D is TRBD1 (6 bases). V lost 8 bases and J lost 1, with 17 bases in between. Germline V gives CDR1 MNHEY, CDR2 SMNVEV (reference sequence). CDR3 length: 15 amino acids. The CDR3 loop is CASPLGDTRQETQYF. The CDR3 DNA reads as TGTGCCAGCCCCCTGGGGGACACCCGCCAAGAGACCCAGTACTTC.